One and the same sample provided the 2 T cell receptor beta chains below, sequenced in a study of T-cell memory formation after mild COVID-19. TCRdb ran MiXCR on the 5' RACE reads and lists one entry per CDR3 protein. The table lists hundreds of thousands of distinct CDR3 sequences, approximately 19% of them singletons, with 21% in the top ten. Input material: PBMCs or a T cell subset sorted from them (not recorded which). These receptor sequences come from a young man who had mild COVID-19 (a few samples of this study predate the infection). Cell type and time point are not known.

The chain recombines TRBV24-1 with TRBJ2-3, with D possibly TRBD1 on 6 matching bases. The V gene's germline CDR1 is KGHDR and CDR2 SFDVKD. The CDR3 extends over 14 amino acids. V dropped 1 base and J dropped 3 bases, with 7 bases sitting between them. CDR3 sequence reads: CATSDFRGTDTQYF. As DNA, the CDR3 is TGTGCCACCAGTGATTTTAGGGGGACAGATACGCAGTATTTT.

The chain employs TRBV7-2 and TRBJ2-5, with 8 bases that match TRBD1. V lost 4 bases, J lost 5 bases, and 6 bases stayed unmatched. The CDR3 runs 14 residues. CDR1 is SGHTA and CDR2 is FQGNSA in the germline V gene. The CDR3 DNA is TGTGCCAGCAGCTCCGACAGGGGTGGGGAGACCCAGTACTTC. Translating it yields CASSSDRGGETQYF. Supplemented by reference TRBV7-2 and TRBJ2-5, the full variable domain reads GAGVSQSPSNKVTEKGKDVELRCDPISGHTALYWYRQSLGQGLEFLIYFQGNSAPDKSGLPSDRFSAERTGGSVSTLTIQRTQQEDSAVYLCASSSDRGGETQYFGPGTRLLVL.